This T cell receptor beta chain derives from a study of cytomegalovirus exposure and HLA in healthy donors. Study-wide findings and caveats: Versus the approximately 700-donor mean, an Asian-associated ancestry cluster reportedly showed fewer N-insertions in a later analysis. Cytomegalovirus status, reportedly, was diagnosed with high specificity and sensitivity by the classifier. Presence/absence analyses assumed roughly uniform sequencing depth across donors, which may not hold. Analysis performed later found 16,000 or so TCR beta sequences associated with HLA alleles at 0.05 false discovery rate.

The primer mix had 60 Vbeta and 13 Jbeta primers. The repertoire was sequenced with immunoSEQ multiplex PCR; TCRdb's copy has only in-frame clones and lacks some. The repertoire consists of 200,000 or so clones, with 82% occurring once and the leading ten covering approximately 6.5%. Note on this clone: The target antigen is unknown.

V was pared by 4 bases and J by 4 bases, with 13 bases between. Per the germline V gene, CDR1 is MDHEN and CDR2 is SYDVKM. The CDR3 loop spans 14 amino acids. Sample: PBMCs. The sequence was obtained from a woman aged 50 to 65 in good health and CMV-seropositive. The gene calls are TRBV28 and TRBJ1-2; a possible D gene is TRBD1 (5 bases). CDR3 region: CASSYWTTSYGYTF. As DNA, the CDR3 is TGTGCCAGCAGTTACTGGACAACGAGCTATGGCTACACCTTC.